What follows are 14 T cell receptor beta chains derived from one specimen sequenced in a study of vaccination and CD4 T cells after COVID-19. With the Oncomine TCR Beta short-read assay, DNA from cultured CD4+ T cells was sequenced. One entry per CDR3 protein results from TCRdb running MiXCR on the PCR reads. The sample lists about 9,100 distinct CDR3 sequences; approximately 64% were seen once. These receptors' antigens are unknown. Treatment in this sample: roughly ten-day PBMC culture with coronavirus spike peptide pools or control peptides (ViraFEST assay). The sample here was cultured CD4+ T cells from blood, taken after SARS-CoV-2 vaccination. All receptors come from a human donor with COVID-19.

V usage is TRBV2 and J usage is TRBJ2-7; possibly TRBD2 for D (5 bases). CDR1 is SNHLY, CDR2 FYNNEI, per germline. This CDR3 spans 14 amino acids. V was pared by 6 bases and J by 5 bases, with 17 bases between. The CDR3: CASRDSAVLDEQYF. CDR3 nucleotides: TGTGCCAGCAGGGACTCGGCCGTGTTAGACGAGCAGTACTTC.

The chain links TRBV28 to TRBJ1-2, with 8 bases aligning to TRBD1. CDR3 length: 16 residues. CDR1 is MDHEN, CDR2 SYDVKM, per germline. The ends lost 7 bases at V and 2 bases at J; junction bases unmatched: 12. The CDR3, as DNA: TGTGCCAGCACCGTTTCGGGACAGGTTGGGAACTATGGCTACACCTTC. Its protein is CASTVSGQVGNYGYTF.

The J gene is TRBJ1-5, the V gene TRBV6-4; TRBD1 matches at 11 bases. Unmatched junction bases numbered 8, after V lost 6 bases and J lost 7 bases. Germline-derived CDR1 and CDR2 are MRHNA and SNTAGT. The CDR3 is 15 residues long. The CDR3 coding sequence is TGTGCCAGCAGAGGGGGACAGGGGGAGCGCCAGCCCCAGCATTTT. Protein: CASRGGQGERQPQHF.

The rearrangement joins TRBV20-1 to TRBJ2-5; 8 bases are shared with TRBD1. The germline V gene encodes CDR1 DFQATT and CDR2 SNEGSKA (reference sequence). There are 15 residues in the CDR3. Trimming took 1 base from V and 5 from J; bases not matched to a gene: 9. CDR3 loop: CSARVPRGRDETQYF. The CDR3 DNA sequence: TGCAGTGCTAGAGTTCCCAGGGGGCGCGATGAGACCCAGTACTTC.

This rearrangement joins TRBV6-1 to TRBJ1-1, with TRBD1 matching 7 bases. V dropped 6 bases and J dropped 1; count of bases not matched to a gene: 8. CDR3 size: 15 residues. The germline V gene has CDR1 MNHNS and CDR2 SASEGT. DNA of the CDR3: TGTGCCAGCAGGAGATACAGGGGACCGAACACTGAAGCTTTCTTT. Its translation: CASRRYRGPNTEAFF.

This clonotype was picked up one time. The V and J genes are TRBV6-4 and TRBJ2-7; D is uncertain. Trimming cost V 6 bases and J 2 bases, with 8 bases left between them. Per germline, CDR1 MRHNA and CDR2 SNTAGT. CDR3 length: 12 amino acids. DNA of the CDR3: TGTGCCAGCAGAGGCAGTCCCTACGAGCAGTACTTC. Residues: CASRGSPYEQYF.

The chain joins TRBV11-3 to TRBJ2-1; D could derive from TRBD1 or TRBD2 (5 bases each). With 2 bases removed from V and 6 bases from J, the gap between germline ends came to 11 bases. The CDR3 loop spans 14 amino acids. CDR1 SGHNT and CDR2 YENEEA come from the germline V gene. DNA for the CDR3: TGTGCCAGCAGCTTACGGGACGTGGGCAATGAGCAGTTCTTC. Its translation: CASSLRDVGNEQFF.

The J gene is TRBJ2-3, the V gene TRBV6-1, with D perhaps assigned TRBD1 or TRBD2 (5 bases each). With 6 bases removed from V and 6 bases from J, the gap between germline ends came to 10 bases. This CDR3 is built from 12 residues. The germline V gene has CDR1 MNHNS and CDR2 SASEGT. CDR3 DNA sequence: TGTGCCAGCAGCCCGGGACCCGATACGCAGTATTTT. It is translated as CASSPGPDTQYF.

The chain couples TRBV11-3 to TRBJ2-1; tentatively, D is TRBD2 (6 bases). The V end lost 5 bases, the J end lost 11 bases, and 13 bases lay between the germline ends. The germline V gene has CDR1 SGHNT and CDR2 YENEEA. The CDR3 runs 12 residues. Here the CDR3 reads CASSGPGLKQFF. The CDR3 coding sequence is TGTGCCAGCAGCGGGCCGGGACTCAAGCAGTTCTTC.

Details on this clonotype: A much larger clonotype is one base distant, so this may be a read error. The gene calls are TRBV20-1 and TRBJ2-1, with a tentative D call TRBD1 (6 bases). The CDR3 totals 12 residues. CDR1 DFQATT and CDR2 SNEGSKA come from the germline V gene (reference sequence). In DNA form, the CDR3 reads TGCAGTGCCAACCGGGACAACAATGAGCAGCTCTTC. It encodes CSANRDNNEQLF.

The chain employs TRBV20-1 and TRBJ1-2, with TRBD1 identical over 7 bases. Germline V CDR1 and CDR2: DFQATT, SNEGSKA (reference sequence). The CDR3 contains 13 residues. V trimming: 7 bases; J trimming: 0 bases; junction bases outside the gene matches: 5. The CDR3 DNA follows: TGCAGTGTCGGGACAGAGCCTAACTATGGCTACACCTTC. Translated: CSVGTEPNYGYTF.

The chain employs TRBV6-5 and TRBJ2-1; tentative D call: TRBD1 (5 bases). The CDR3 length is 14 residues. Trimming stripped 0 bases from V and 7 bases from J, with 10 bases between. From germline, CDR1 is MNHEY and CDR2 SVGAGI. As DNA, the CDR3 is TGTGCCAGCAGTTACTCCACCAGGGTGAATGAGCAGTTCTTC. Amino acids: CASSYSTRVNEQFF.

V and J are TRBV28 and TRBJ2-7; TRBD2 is a possible D gene (7 bases). Germline loops: CDR1 MDHEN, CDR2 SYDVKM. With 3 bases removed from V and 3 bases from J, the gap between germline ends came to 15 bases. CDR3 length: 15 amino acids. For the CDR3, the DNA is TGTGCCAGCAGTTTTGACGGGGGGCTAATCTACGAGCAGTACTTC. Protein product: CASSFDGGLIYEQYF.

The rearrangement uses TRBV20-1 and TRBJ1-5, with D unresolved. The CDR3 spans 14 residues. Germline-derived CDR1 and CDR2 are DFQATT and SNEGSKA (reference sequence). The V and J ends lost 1 base and 1 base respectively, with 8 bases between them. The CDR3 sequence is CSARGGISNQPQHF. For the CDR3, the DNA is TGCAGTGCTAGAGGGGGTATCAGCAATCAGCCCCAGCATTTT.